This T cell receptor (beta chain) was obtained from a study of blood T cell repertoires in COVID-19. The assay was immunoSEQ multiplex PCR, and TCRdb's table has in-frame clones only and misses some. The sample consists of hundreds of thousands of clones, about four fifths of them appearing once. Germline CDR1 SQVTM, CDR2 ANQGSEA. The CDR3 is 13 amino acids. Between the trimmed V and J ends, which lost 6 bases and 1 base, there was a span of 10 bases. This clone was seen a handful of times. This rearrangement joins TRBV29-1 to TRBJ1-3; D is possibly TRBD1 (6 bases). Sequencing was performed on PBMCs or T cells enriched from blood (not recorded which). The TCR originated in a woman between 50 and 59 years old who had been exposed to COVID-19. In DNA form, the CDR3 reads TGCAGCGTGAATGACAGGTCTGGAAACACCATATATTTT. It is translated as CSVNDRSGNTIYF. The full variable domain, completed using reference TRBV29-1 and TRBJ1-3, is SAVISQKPSRDICQRGTSLTIQCQVDSQVTMMFWYRQQPGQSLTLIATANQGSEATYESGFVIDKFPISRPNLTFSTLTVSNMSPEDSSIYLCSVNDRSGNTIYFGEGSWLTVV.